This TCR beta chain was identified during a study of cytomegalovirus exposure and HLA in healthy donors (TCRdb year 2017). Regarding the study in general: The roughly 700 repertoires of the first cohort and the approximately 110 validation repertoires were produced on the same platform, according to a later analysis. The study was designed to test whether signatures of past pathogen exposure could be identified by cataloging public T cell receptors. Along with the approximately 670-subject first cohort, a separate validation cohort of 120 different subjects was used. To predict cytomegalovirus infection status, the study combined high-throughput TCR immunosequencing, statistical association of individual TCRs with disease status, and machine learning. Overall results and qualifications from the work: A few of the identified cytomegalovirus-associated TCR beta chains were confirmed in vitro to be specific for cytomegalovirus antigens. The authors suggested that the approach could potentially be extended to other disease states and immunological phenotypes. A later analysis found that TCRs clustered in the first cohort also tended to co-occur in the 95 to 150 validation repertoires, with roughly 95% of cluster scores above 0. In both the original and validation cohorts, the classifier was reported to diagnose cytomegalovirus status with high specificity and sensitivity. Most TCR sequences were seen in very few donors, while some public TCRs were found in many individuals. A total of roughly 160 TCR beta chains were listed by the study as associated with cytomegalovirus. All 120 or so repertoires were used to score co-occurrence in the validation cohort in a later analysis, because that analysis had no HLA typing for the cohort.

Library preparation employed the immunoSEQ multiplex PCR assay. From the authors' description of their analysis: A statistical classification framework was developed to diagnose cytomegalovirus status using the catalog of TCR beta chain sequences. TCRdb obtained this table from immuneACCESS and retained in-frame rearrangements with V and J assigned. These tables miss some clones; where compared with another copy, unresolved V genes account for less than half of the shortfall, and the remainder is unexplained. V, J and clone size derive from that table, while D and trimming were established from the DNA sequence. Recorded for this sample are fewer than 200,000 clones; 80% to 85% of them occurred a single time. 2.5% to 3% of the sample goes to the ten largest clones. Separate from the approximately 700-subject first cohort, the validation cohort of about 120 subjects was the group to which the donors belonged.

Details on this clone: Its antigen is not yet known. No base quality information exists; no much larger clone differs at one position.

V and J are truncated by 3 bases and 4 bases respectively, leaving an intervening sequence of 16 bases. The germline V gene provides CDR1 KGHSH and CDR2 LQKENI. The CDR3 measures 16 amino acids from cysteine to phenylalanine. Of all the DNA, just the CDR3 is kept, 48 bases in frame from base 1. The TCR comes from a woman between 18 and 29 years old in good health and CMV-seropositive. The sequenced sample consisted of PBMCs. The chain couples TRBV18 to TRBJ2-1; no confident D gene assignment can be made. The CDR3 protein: CASSPFKKSGYNEQFF. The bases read TGTGCCAGCTCACCTTTCAAGAAATCAGGTTACAATGAGCAGTTCTTC.